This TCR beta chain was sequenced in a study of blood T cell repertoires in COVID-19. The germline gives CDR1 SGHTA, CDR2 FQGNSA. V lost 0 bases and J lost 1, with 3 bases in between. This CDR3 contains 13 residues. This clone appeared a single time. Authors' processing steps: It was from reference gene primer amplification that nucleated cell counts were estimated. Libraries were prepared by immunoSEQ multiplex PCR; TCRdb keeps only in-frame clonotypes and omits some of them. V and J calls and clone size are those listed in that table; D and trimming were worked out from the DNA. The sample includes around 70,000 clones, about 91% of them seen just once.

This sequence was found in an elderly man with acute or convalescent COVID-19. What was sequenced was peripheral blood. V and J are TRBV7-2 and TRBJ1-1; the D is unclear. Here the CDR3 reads CASSLAKNTEAFF. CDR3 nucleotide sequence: TGTGCCAGCAGCTTAGCTAAGAACACTGAAGCTTTCTTT.